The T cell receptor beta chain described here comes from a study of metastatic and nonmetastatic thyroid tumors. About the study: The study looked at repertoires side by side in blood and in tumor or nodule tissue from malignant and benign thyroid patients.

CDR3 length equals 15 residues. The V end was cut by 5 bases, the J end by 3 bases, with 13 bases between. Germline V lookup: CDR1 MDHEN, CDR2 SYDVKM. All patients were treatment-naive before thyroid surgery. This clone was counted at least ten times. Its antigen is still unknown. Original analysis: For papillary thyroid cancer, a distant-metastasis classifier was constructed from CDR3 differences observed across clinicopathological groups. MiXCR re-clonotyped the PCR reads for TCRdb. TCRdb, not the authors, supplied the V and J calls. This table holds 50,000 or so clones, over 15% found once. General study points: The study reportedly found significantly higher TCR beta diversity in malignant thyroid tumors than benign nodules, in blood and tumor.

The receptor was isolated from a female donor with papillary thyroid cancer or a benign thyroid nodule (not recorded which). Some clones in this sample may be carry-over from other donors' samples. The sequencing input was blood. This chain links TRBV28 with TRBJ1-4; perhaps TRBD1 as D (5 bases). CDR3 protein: CASSMQGESNEKLFF. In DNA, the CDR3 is TGTGCCAGCAGTATGCAGGGAGAGTCTAATGAAAAACTGTTTTTT.